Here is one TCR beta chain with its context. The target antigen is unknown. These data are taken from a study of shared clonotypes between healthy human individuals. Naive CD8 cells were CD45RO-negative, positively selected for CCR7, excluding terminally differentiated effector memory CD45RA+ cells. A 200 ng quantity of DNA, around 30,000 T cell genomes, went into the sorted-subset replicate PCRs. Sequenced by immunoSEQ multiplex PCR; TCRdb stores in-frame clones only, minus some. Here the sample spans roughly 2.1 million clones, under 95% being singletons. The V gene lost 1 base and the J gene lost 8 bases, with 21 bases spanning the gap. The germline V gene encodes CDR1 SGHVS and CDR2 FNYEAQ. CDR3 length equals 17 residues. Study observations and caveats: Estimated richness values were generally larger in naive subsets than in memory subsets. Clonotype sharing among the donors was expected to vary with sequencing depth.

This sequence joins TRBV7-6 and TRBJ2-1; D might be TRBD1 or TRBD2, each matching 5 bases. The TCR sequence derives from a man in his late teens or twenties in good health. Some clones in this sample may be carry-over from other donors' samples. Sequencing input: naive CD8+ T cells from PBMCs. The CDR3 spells CASSLDPLGTPGHEQFF. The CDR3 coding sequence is TGTGCCAGCAGCTTAGATCCCCTGGGGACCCCCGGTCATGAGCAGTTCTTC.